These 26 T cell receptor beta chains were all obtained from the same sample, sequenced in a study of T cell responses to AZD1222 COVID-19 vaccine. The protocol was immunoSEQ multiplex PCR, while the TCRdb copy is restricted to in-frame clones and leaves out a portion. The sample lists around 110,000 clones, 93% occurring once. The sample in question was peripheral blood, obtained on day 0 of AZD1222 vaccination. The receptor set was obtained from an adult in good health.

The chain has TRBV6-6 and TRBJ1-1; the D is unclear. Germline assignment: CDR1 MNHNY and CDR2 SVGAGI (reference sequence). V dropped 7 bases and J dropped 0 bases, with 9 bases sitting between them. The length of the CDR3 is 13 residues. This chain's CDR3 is CASIPWVNTEAFF. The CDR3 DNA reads TGTGCCAGCATCCCCTGGGTGAACACTGAAGCTTTCTTT.

The CDR3 here is CASSGLGDEQYF. CDR3 sequence (DNA): TGTGCCAGCAGCGGATTGGGAGACGAGCAGTACTTC. The chain is built from TRBV9 and TRBJ2-7; possible D gene TRBD2, 5 bases. The CDR3 consists of 12 residues. Germline CDR1 is SGDLS and CDR2 is YYNGEE. The V end was cut by 3 bases, the J end by 5 bases, with 9 bases between.

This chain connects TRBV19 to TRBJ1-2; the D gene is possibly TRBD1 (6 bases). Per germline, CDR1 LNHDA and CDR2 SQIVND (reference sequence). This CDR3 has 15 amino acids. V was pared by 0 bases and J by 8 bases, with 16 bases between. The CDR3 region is CASSIELGAGGGYTF. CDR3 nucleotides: TGTGCCAGTAGTATAGAACTGGGGGCCGGCGGCGGCTACACCTTC.

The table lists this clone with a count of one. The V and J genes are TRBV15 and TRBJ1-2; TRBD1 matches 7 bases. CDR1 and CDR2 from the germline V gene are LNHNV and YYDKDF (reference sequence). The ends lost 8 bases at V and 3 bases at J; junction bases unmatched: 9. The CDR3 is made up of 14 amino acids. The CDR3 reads CATRQGAYDYGYTF. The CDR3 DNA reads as TGTGCCACCCGACAGGGTGCTTACGACTATGGCTACACCTTC.

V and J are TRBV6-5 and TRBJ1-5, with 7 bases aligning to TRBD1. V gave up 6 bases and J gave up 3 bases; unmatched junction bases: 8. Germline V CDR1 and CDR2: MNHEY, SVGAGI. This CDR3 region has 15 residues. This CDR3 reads CASRQSGQDNQPQHF. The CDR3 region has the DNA TGTGCCAGCAGACAATCAGGACAGGACAATCAGCCCCAGCATTTT.

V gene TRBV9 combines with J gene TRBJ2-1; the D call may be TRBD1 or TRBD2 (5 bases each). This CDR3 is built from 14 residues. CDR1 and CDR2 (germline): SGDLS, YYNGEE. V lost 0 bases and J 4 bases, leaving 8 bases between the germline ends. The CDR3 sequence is CASSVGWGYNEQFF. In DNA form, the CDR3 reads TGTGCCAGCAGCGTAGGGTGGGGGTACAATGAGCAGTTCTTC.

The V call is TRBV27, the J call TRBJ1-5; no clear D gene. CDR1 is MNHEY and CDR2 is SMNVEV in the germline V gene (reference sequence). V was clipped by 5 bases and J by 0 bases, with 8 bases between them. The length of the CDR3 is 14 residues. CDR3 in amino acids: CASSGRVSNQPQHF. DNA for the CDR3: TGTGCCAGCAGTGGACGGGTTAGCAATCAGCCCCAGCATTTT.

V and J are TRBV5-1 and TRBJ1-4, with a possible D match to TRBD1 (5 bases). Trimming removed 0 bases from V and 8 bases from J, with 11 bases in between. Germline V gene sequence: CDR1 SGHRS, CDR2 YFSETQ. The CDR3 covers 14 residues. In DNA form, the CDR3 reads TGCGCCAGCAGCTTGGAGGGACGAGGGGAAAAACTGTTTTTT. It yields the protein CASSLEGRGEKLFF.

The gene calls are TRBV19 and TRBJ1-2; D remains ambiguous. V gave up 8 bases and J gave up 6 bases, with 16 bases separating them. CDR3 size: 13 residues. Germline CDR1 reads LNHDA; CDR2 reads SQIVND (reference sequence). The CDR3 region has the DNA TGTGCCAGTCGTCGGCTAGAGGGTGATGGCTACACCTTC. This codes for CASRRLEGDGYTF.

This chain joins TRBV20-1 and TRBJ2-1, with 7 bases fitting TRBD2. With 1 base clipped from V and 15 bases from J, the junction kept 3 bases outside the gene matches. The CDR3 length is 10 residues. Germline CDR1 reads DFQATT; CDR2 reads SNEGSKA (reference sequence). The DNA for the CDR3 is TGCAGTGCTAGAGCAGCGGGATGGTTCTTC. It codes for CSARAAGWFF.

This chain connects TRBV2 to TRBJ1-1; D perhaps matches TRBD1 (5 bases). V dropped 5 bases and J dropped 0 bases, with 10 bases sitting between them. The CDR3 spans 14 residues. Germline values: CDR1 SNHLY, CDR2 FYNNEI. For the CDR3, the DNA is TGTGCCAGCAGTAGGGGACGGATGAACACTGAAGCTTTCTTT. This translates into CASSRGRMNTEAFF.

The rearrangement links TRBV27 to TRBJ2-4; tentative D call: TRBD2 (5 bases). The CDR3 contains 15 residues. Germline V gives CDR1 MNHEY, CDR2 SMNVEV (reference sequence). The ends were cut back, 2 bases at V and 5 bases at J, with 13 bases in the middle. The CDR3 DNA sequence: TGTGCCAGCAGTTTAATGAGGGAATACCAAAACATTCAGTACTTC. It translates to CASSLMREYQNIQYF.

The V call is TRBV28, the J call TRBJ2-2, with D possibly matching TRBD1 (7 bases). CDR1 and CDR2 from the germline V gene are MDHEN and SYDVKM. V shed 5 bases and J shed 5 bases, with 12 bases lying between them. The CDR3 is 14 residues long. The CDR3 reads CASSPPGGTGELFF. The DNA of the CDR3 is TGTGCCAGCAGTCCTCCAGGGGGGACCGGGGAGCTGTTTTTT.

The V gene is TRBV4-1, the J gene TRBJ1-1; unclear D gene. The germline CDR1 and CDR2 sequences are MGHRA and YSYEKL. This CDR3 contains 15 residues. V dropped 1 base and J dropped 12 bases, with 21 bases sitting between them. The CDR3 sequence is CASSQVFVGSHRTFF. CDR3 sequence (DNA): TGCGCCAGCAGCCAAGTATTCGTTGGGTCCCATCGTACTTTCTTT.

In DNA, the CDR3 is TGTGCCAGCTCACCCATAACAGGGCAGGGCGAGCAGTACTTC. It translates to CASSPITGQGEQYF. This rearrangement joins TRBV18 to TRBJ2-7; TRBD1 might be the D (6 bases). Trimming shortened V by 3 bases and J by 6 bases, and 15 bases separated the two germline ends. CDR1 is KGHSH, CDR2 LQKENI, per germline. This CDR3 spans 14 amino acids.

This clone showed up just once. The CDR3 nucleotides read TGTGCCAGCAGATTAGCGGGAGATCATTCCGGGGAGCTGTTTTTT. This sequence encodes CASRLAGDHSGELFF. The gene calls are TRBV27 and TRBJ2-2, with 9 bases fitting TRBD2. Germline V CDR1 and CDR2: MNHEY, SMNVEV (reference sequence). The CDR3 is made up of 15 amino acids. The V gene end was trimmed by 6 bases and the J gene end by 6 bases; junction bases not matched to a gene: 8.

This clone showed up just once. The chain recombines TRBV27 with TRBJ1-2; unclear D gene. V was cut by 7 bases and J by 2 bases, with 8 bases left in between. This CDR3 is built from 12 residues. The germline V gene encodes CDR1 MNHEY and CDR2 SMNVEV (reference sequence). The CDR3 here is CASKGPNYGYTF. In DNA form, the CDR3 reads TGTGCCAGCAAAGGACCGAACTATGGCTACACCTTC.

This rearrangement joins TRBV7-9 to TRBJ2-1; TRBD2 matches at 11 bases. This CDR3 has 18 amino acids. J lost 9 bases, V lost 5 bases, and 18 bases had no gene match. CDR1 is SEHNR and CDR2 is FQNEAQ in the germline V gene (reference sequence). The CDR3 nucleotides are TGTGCCAGCAGCCCGCCCGTCGTAACTAGCGGGAGCCGGGGTGAGCAGTTCTTC. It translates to CASSPPVVTSGSRGEQFF.

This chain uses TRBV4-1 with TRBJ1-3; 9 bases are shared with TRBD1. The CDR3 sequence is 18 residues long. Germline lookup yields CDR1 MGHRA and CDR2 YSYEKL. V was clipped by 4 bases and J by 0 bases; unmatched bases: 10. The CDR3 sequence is CASSRKRGQGSSGNTIYF. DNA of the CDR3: TGCGCCAGCAGCCGAAAAAGGGGACAGGGTAGCTCTGGAAACACCATATATTTT.

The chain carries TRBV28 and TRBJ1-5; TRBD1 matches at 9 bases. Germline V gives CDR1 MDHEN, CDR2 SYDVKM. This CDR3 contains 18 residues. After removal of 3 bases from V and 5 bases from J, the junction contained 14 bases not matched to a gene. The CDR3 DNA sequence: TGTGCCAGCAGTTTCGCGGGACAGGGAAACCATGAAGATCAGCCCCAGCATTTT. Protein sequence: CASSFAGQGNHEDQPQHF.

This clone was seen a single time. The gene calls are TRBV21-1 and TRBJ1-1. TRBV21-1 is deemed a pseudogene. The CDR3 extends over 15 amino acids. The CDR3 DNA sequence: TGTGCCAGCAGCAAAGGACAAGGGTTAAGCACTGAAGCTTTCTTT. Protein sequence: CASSKGQGLSTEAFF.

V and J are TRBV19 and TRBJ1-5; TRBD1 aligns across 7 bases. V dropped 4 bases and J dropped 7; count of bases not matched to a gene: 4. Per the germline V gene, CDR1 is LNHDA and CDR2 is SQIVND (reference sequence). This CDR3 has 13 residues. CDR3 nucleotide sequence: TGTGCCAGTAGTAGACAGGGCGGGCAGCCCCAGCATTTT. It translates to CASSRQGGQPQHF.

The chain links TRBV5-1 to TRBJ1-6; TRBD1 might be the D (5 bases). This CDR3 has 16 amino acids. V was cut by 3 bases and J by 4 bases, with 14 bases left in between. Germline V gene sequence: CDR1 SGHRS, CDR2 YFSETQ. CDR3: CASSSGLGGYNSPLHF. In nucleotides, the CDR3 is TGCGCCAGCAGCTCGGGACTGGGTGGATATAATTCACCCCTCCACTTT.

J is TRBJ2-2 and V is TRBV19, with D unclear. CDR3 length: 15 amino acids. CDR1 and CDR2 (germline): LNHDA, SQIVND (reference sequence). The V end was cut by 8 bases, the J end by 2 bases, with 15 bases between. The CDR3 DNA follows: TGTGCCAGTGCCCCCAGGACGGCCAACACCGGGGAGCTGTTTTTT. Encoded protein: CASAPRTANTGELFF.

The DNA for the CDR3 is TGTGCCAGTAGGGGACAGCCCAATCAGCCCCAGCATTTT. Amino acid sequence: CASRGQPNQPQHF. The chain joins TRBV19 to TRBJ1-5; 7 bases align to TRBD1. This CDR3 spans 13 amino acids. Germline-derived CDR1 and CDR2 are LNHDA and SQIVND (reference sequence). J gave up 3 bases and V 6 bases, and 2 bases lay outside the gene matches.

The CDR3: CASIPEGGRNTEAFF. Here the CDR3 DNA reads TGTGCCAGCATCCCTGAAGGAGGGAGGAACACTGAAGCTTTCTTT. The chain is built from TRBV7-9 and TRBJ1-1; the D is unclear. The germline CDR1 and CDR2 sequences are SEHNR and FQNEAQ (reference sequence). Trimming took off 7 bases at V and 1 base at J, with 16 bases between the two ends. The CDR3 runs to 15 residues. Drawing the rest from reference TRBV7-9 and TRBJ1-1, the complete variable domain is DTGVSQNPRHKITKRGQNVTFRCDPISEHNRLYWYRQTLGQGPEFLTYFQNEAQLEKSRLLSDRFSAERPKGSFSTLEIQRTEQGDSAMYLCASIPEGGRNTEAFFGQGTRLTVV.